Each of the 28 T cell receptor beta chains below was sequenced from the same sample in a study of blood T cell repertoires in COVID-19. Clones were read by immunoSEQ multiplex PCR, and TCRdb kept only the in-frame ones, dropping some. The sample yields some 250,000 clones, 70% to 90% seen once. Sequencing was carried out using PBMCs or T cells enriched from blood (not recorded which). The receptor set was obtained from a man younger than 30 who had recovered from COVID-19.

The chain couples TRBV2 to TRBJ2-3, with D possibly TRBD2 on 6 matching bases. The germline V gene has CDR1 SNHLY and CDR2 FYNNEI. CDR3 length: 14 residues. V shed 7 bases and J shed 5 bases, with 16 bases lying between them. The chain's CDR3 is CASTPWVGGDTQYF. DNA of the CDR3: TGTGCCAGCACCCCGTGGGTCGGGGGAGATACGCAGTATTTT.

Many counts were recorded for this clone. The rearrangement links TRBV28 to TRBJ1-2; tentative D call: TRBD1 (6 bases). In germline, CDR1 is MDHEN, CDR2 SYDVKM. V lost 6 bases and J 6 bases, leaving 14 bases between the germline ends. The CDR3 covers 13 residues. CDR3 DNA: TGTGCCAGCAGCGGACAGCCCATTAATGGCTACACCTTC. Translation gives CASSGQPINGYTF.

V and J are TRBV19 and TRBJ2-7; D unresolved. Germline CDR1 and CDR2: LNHDA and SQIVND (reference sequence). Between the trimmed V and J ends, which lost 2 bases and 5 bases, there was a span of 7 bases. The CDR3 loop spans 12 amino acids. The CDR3 sequence: CASSITADEQYF. The CDR3, as DNA: TGTGCCAGTAGTATAACGGCGGACGAGCAGTACTTC.

This sequence joins TRBV7-9 and TRBJ2-3, with a tentative D call TRBD2 (6 bases). The CDR3 loop spans 17 amino acids. Germline V CDR1 and CDR2: SEHNR, FQNEAQ (reference sequence). Trimming pared 2 bases from V and 6 bases from J, leaving 21 bases between. The CDR3 loop is CASSLFGGRRVSDTQYF. CDR3 nucleotides: TGTGCCAGCAGCTTATTTGGGGGGAGACGGGTCAGTGATACGCAGTATTTT.

The chain uses TRBV6-4 and TRBJ1-1; possible D gene TRBD1, 6 bases. V lost 4 bases, J lost 4 bases, and 10 bases lay in between. Germline-derived CDR1 and CDR2 are MRHNA and SNTAGT. CDR3 length: 13 residues. The CDR3 protein is CASSAQGGTEAFF. The DNA for the CDR3 is TGTGCCAGCAGTGCACAGGGCGGCACTGAAGCTTTCTTT.

This clone turned up a few times. The chain recombines TRBV12-5 with TRBJ1-5, with D possibly being TRBD1 (6 bases). Germline V CDR1 and CDR2: LGHNT, FRNRAP. The CDR3 contains 14 residues. V lost 6 bases and J lost 1, with 10 bases in between. The CDR3 spells CASGPGVSNQPQHF. The CDR3 DNA sequence: TGTGCTAGTGGGCCAGGGGTGAGCAATCAGCCCCAGCATTTT. The variable domain in full, with the rest retrieved from reference TRBV12-5 and TRBJ1-5, is DARVTQTPRHKVTEMGQEVTMRCQPILGHNTVFWYRQTMMQGLELLAYFRNRAPLDDSGMPKDRFSAEMPDATLATLKIQPSEPRDSAVYFCASGPGVSNQPQHFGDGTRLSIL.

As concerns this clone: Other DNA sequences in this specimen translate into the identical CDR3. The rearrangement links TRBV5-1 to TRBJ1-3, with D tentatively TRBD1 (5 bases). CDR3 length: 15 residues. Between the trimmed V and J ends, which lost 2 bases and 0 bases, there was a span of 9 bases. The germline V gene encodes CDR1 SGHRS and CDR2 YFSETQ. CDR3 bases: TGCGCCAGCAGCTTCGACAGCTCCTCTGGAAACACCATATATTTT. Amino acid sequence: CASSFDSSSGNTIYF.

The chain combines TRBV10-1 with TRBJ1-1, with D perhaps matching TRBD1 (5 bases). The CDR3 sequence is 13 residues long. CDR1 WNHNN and CDR2 SYGVQD come from the germline V gene (reference sequence). Trimming cost V 7 bases and J 5 bases, with 14 bases left between them. In DNA, the CDR3 is TGCGCCAGCACATCAGGGAAGAGTACTGAAGCTTTCTTT. Translating gives CASTSGKSTEAFF.

The gene calls are TRBV15 and TRBJ2-7; 8 bases fit TRBD1. CDR1 LNHNV and CDR2 YYDKDF come from the germline V gene (reference sequence). The trim removed 1 base at V and 6 bases at J, leaving 2 bases unmatched. CDR3 size: 13 residues. CDR3 sequence: CATSRGTGIEQYF. In DNA, the CDR3 is TGTGCCACCAGCAGAGGGACAGGGATCGAGCAGTACTTC.

The CDR3 sequence: CASSWGSPNEKLFF. The CDR3 coding sequence is TGTGCCAGCAGCTGGGGCAGTCCCAATGAAAAACTGTTTTTT. V and J are TRBV7-2 and TRBJ1-4; D perhaps matches TRBD1 (5 bases). Germline V lookup: CDR1 SGHTA, CDR2 FQGNSA. This CDR3 spans 14 amino acids. V was pared by 4 bases and J by 5 bases, with 11 bases between.

V is TRBV2 and J is TRBJ2-7; 9 bases map to TRBD1. This CDR3 contains 15 residues. The V segment lost 7 bases and the J segment 6 bases; nucleotides outside the gene matches: 13. The germline CDR1 and CDR2 sequences are SNHLY and FYNNEI. The CDR3 is CASTLLGQGSSEQYF. CDR3 bases: TGTGCCAGCACCCTGTTGGGACAGGGATCTAGCGAGCAGTACTTC.

V gene TRBV6-1 combines with J gene TRBJ2-3, with a tentative D call TRBD2 (5 bases). Between the trimmed V and J ends, which lost 3 bases and 5 bases, there was a span of 12 bases. The CDR3 consists of 14 residues. The germline V gene encodes CDR1 MNHNS and CDR2 SASEGT. The chain's CDR3 is CASSERTPLDTQYF. The CDR3 bases are TGTGCCAGCAGTGAGCGGACTCCGCTAGATACGCAGTATTTT.

The chain combines TRBV7-8 with TRBJ2-1; D perhaps matches TRBD1 (6 bases). Trimming took off 4 bases at V and 6 bases at J, with 16 bases between the two ends. This CDR3 comprises 15 residues. Germline CDR1 SGHVS, CDR2 FQNEAQ. This CDR3 is CASSYSGHRGNEQFF. CDR3 bases: TGTGCCAGCAGCTACTCGGGACATCGGGGCAATGAGCAGTTCTTC.

About this clone itself: This sample also contains other DNA sequences that code for the same CDR3. In DNA, the CDR3 is TGTGCCAGCTCACCGGACAGGAATCAGCCCCAGCATTTT. Translated: CASSPDRNQPQHF. This chain connects TRBV18 to TRBJ1-5, with TRBD1 matching 7 bases. The CDR3 length is 13 residues. In germline, CDR1 is KGHSH, CDR2 LQKENI. With 3 bases clipped from V and 4 bases from J, the junction kept 0 bases outside the gene matches.

This clone appeared once. The CDR3 reads CASSTPGQPFYGYTF. The CDR3 DNA sequence: TGTGCCAGCAGTACCCCGGGACAGCCATTCTATGGCTACACCTTC. The V gene is TRBV28, the J gene TRBJ1-2; TRBD1 aligns across 7 bases. The CDR3 covers 15 residues. Germline V CDR1 and CDR2: MDHEN, SYDVKM. Losses at the gene ends were 5 bases for V and 4 bases for J; bases not matched to a gene: 10.

This chain connects TRBV19 to TRBJ1-6; 9 positions agree with TRBD1. Unmatched junction bases numbered 9, after V lost 7 bases and J lost 8 bases. This CDR3 is built from 15 residues. Germline V gives CDR1 LNHDA, CDR2 SQIVND (reference sequence). CDR3 DNA: TGTGCCAGTACCCCAGGGACAGGGTTGGATTCACCCCTCCACTTT. This codes for CASTPGTGLDSPLHF.

The chain links TRBV28 to TRBJ2-7; 8 bases align to TRBD2. Germline loops: CDR1 MDHEN, CDR2 SYDVKM. This CDR3 has 17 amino acids. Germline trimming cut 5 bases from V and 5 bases from J; bases unmatched to any gene: 17. CDR3 loop: CASSPLYVSGKVDEQYF. CDR3 nucleotides: TGTGCCAGCAGTCCCCTTTACGTTAGCGGGAAGGTCGACGAGCAGTACTTC.

This rearrangement joins TRBV18 to TRBJ1-1; 11 bases align to TRBD1. This CDR3 spans 15 amino acids. Trimming cost V 3 bases and J 4 bases; bases outside gene matches: 4. Germline CDR1 KGHSH, CDR2 LQKENI. The CDR3 here is CASSPGQGAVTEAFF. In nucleotides, the CDR3 is TGTGCCAGCTCACCTGGACAGGGGGCCGTCACTGAAGCTTTCTTT.

The chain recombines TRBV10-3 with TRBJ2-1, with a weak D call TRBD2 (6 bases). The CDR3 runs 19 residues. Deletions cut 10 bases from V and 0 bases from J, with 28 bases between. Germline loops: CDR1 ENHRY, CDR2 SYGVKD. The CDR3 is CATASGRFGGESSYNEQFF. The CDR3 coding sequence is TGTGCCACCGCCTCAGGCCGATTTGGCGGGGAAAGCTCCTACAATGAGCAGTTCTTC.

V and J are TRBV28 and TRBJ1-1; 7 bases map to TRBD1. CDR3 length: 16 amino acids. The J segment lost 0 bases and the V segment lost 4 bases, leaving 8 bases of the junction unmatched. Germline CDR1 reads MDHEN; CDR2 reads SYDVKM. The CDR3 DNA reads TGTGCCAGCAGTTCTATACTTGACAGGGTGAACACTGAAGCTTTCTTT. Amino acids: CASSSILDRVNTEAFF.

This clone has more than one count but fewer than ten. This chain uses TRBV19 with TRBJ2-1; 9 positions agree with TRBD1. Germline V gives CDR1 LNHDA, CDR2 SQIVND (reference sequence). Germline trimming cut 7 bases from V and 9 bases from J; bases unmatched to any gene: 10. The CDR3 consists of 14 residues. In nucleotides, the CDR3 is TGTGCCAGTAATTTTGGGACAGGGTCCGGTGAGCAGTTCTTC. Protein sequence: CASNFGTGSGEQFF. Complete variable domain (other parts from reference TRBV19 and TRBJ2-1): DGGITQSPKYLFRKEGQNVTLSCEQNLNHDAMYWYRQDPGQGLRLIYYSQIVNDFQKGDIAEGYSVSREKKESFPLTVTSAQKNPTAFYLCASNFGTGSGEQFFGPGTRLTVL.

The gene calls are TRBV27 and TRBJ2-7, with a weak D call TRBD2 (6 bases). Trimming cost V 6 bases and J 2 bases, with 14 bases left between them. CDR1 and CDR2 from the germline V gene are MNHEY and SMNVEV (reference sequence). This CDR3 spans 14 amino acids. CDR3 nucleotide sequence: TGTGCCAGCAGCCTGACTAGAGGGACCTACGAGCAGTACTTC. Translating it yields CASSLTRGTYEQYF.

This chain connects TRBV14 to TRBJ2-7, with TRBD2 matching over 13 bases. CDR1 is SGHDN and CDR2 is FVKESK in the germline V gene. J lost 5 bases, V lost 4 bases, and 5 bases had no gene match. This CDR3 has 15 amino acids. The CDR3 protein is CASSPGLAGAHEQYF. The CDR3 nucleotides are TGTGCCAGCAGCCCAGGACTAGCGGGAGCCCACGAGCAGTACTTC. Drawing the rest from reference TRBV14 and TRBJ2-7, the complete variable domain is EAGVTQFPSHSVIEKGQTVTLRCDPISGHDNLYWYRRVMGKEIKFLLHFVKESKQDESGMPNNRFLAERTGGTYSTLKVQPAELEDSGVYFCASSPGLAGAHEQYFGPGTRLTVT.

The rearrangement joins TRBV3-1 (or the pseudogene TRBV3-2) to TRBJ1-2, with 7 bases lining up with TRBD1. Unmatched junction bases numbered 4, after V lost 4 bases and J lost 5 bases. The CDR3 spans 13 residues. The germline V gene has CDR1 LGHDT and CDR2 YNNKEL (reference sequence). This chain's CDR3 is CASSPLQGYGYTF. CDR3 DNA: TGTGCCAGCAGCCCGTTACAGGGGTATGGCTACACCTTC.

V usage is TRBV6-4 and J usage is TRBJ2-1, with 9 bases identical to TRBD2. The CDR3 length is 17 residues. Germline V CDR1 and CDR2: MRHNA, SNTAGT. V lost 6 bases and J lost 2; bases outside the gene matches: 11. The CDR3, as DNA: TGTGCCAGCAGCGACGAACGGAGCGGGGGGCCCTACAATGAGCAGTTCTTC. Translated: CASSDERSGGPYNEQFF.

About this clone: Other DNA sequences in this specimen translate into the identical CDR3. In nucleotides, the CDR3 is TGTGCCAGCAGCCCGACTAGCGGAAACACCGGGGAGCTGTTTTTT. Amino acid sequence: CASSPTSGNTGELFF. The chain uses TRBV3-1 (or the pseudogene TRBV3-2) and TRBJ2-2; 9 nucleotides line up with TRBD2. The V and J ends lost 4 bases and 2 bases, in that order; junction bases with no gene match: 2. CDR3 length: 15 residues. Germline CDR1 and CDR2: LGHDT and YNNKEL (reference sequence).

This rearrangement joins TRBV6-5 to TRBJ2-1; tentatively, D is TRBD1 (6 bases). Trimming removed 6 bases at V and 3 bases at J, with 15 bases between. The CDR3 is 15 amino acids. In germline, CDR1 is MNHEY, CDR2 SVGAGI. CDR3 DNA sequence: TGTGCCAGCAGGGTACAGGGAGTTATCTACAATGAGCAGTTCTTC. Its translation is CASRVQGVIYNEQFF.

The chain uses TRBV19 and TRBJ1-3; 8 bases match TRBD1. From germline, CDR1 is LNHDA and CDR2 SQIVND (reference sequence). This CDR3 is built from 14 residues. V shed 8 bases, J shed 7 bases, and the junction held 10 bases outside the gene matches. Here the CDR3 reads CASRENTGGNTIYF. CDR3 nucleotides: TGTGCCAGTCGAGAGAATACAGGGGGGAACACCATATATTTT.